Described below is a single TCR beta chain sequence and its context. Its specificity is unknown. The data stem from a study of PD-1 blockade in classical Hodgkin lymphoma. Whole-study results and caveats: CD4+ TCR diversity, unlike CD8+, rose significantly by C4D1. Causes of the repertoire differences remain undefined, possibly disease activity or prior therapy.

There was relapse after autologous stem cell transplantation in every patient, and there was variation in brentuximab vedotin exposure. Trimming removed 0 bases from V and 5 bases from J, with 12 bases in between. This CDR3 region has 16 residues. The V gene's germline CDR1 is SGHDT and CDR2 YYEEEE. Libraries were prepared by immunoSEQ multiplex PCR; TCRdb keeps only in-frame clonotypes and omits some of them. The table records 100,000 or so clones, approximately 90% of them present only once. Material: peripheral blood mononuclear cells (PBMCs), obtained before the second cycle of nivolumab. V is TRBV5-6 and J is TRBJ1-6; no clear D. The sequence was obtained from a human donor with classical Hodgkin lymphoma. The DNA of the CDR3 is TGTGCCAGCAGCTTGGGAGGTGGCCGGAATAATTCACCCCTCCACTTT. The encoded protein is CASSLGGGRNNSPLHF.